This T cell receptor (beta chain) was observed in a study of T cells in Graves' hyperthyroidism and ophthalmopathy. Study-level findings and limits: Ophthalmopathy got predicted by the model a median roughly 6.4 months before its onset. Blood also held most thyroid clonotypes expanded beyond 0.001.

On this clonotype itself: Its antigen is not identified.

V was clipped by 3 bases and J by 1 base; unmatched bases: 5. The CDR3 runs 16 residues. No progression to ophthalmopathy during 18 months of follow-up defined stable disease. These patients, aged 18 to 65, had recently diagnosed hyperthyroidism lasting under 2 months. Amplification of TCR beta CDR3 regions was performed using RNA transcripts as template. RT-PCR in the first round (using the HTBI primer set) targeted the TCR CDR3. In TCRdb, the multiplex PCR reads were re-called with MiXCR into one record per CDR3 protein. The sample has nearly 750,000 distinct CDR3 sequences, just over 35% seen once.

The specimen was blood. The source of this sequence is a woman aged 40-49 years with Graves' hyperthyroidism. J is TRBJ1-1 and V is TRBV12-3 or TRBV12-4; 10 positions match TRBD1. CDR3 sequence: CASSFETGGKNTEAFF. In nucleotides, the CDR3 is TGTGCCAGCAGTTTCGAGACAGGGGGCAAGAACACTGAAGCTTTCTTT.